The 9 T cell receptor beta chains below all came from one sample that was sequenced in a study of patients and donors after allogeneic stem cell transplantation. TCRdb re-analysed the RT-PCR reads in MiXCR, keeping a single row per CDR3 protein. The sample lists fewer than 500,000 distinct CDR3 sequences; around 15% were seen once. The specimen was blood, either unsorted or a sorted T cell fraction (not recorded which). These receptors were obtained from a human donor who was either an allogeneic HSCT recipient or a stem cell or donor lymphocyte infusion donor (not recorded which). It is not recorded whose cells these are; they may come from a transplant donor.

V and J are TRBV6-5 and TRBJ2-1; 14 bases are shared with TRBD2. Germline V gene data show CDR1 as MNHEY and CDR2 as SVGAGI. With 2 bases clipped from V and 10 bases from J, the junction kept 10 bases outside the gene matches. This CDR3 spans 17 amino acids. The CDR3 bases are TGTGCCAGCAGTTACCCCCCCTGGACTAGCGGGGGGAAGGAGCAGTTCTTC. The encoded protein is CASSYPPWTSGGKEQFF.

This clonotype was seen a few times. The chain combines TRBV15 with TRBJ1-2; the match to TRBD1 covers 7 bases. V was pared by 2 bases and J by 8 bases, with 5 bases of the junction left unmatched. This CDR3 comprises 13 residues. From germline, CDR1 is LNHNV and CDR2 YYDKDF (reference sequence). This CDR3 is CATSRTGDRGYTF. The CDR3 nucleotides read TGTGCCACCAGCAGAACAGGGGATCGAGGCTACACCTTC.

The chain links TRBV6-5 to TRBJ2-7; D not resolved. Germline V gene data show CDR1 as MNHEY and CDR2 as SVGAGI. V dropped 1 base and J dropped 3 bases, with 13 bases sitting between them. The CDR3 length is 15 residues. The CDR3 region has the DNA TGTGCCAGCAGTTACTTGGCCACCGGTAGCTACGAGCAGTACTTC. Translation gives CASSYLATGSYEQYF.

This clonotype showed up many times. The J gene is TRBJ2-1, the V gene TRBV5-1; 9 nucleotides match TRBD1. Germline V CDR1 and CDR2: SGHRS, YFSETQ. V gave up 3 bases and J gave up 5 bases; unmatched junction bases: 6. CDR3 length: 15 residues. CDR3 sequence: CASSSHRGLDNEQFF. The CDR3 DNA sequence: TGCGCCAGCAGCTCTCACAGGGGGCTTGACAATGAGCAGTTCTTC.

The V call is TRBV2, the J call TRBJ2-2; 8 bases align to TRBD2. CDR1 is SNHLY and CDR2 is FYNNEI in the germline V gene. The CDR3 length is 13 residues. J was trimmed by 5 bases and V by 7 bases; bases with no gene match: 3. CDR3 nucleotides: TGTGCCAGCAAGGGACTAGGAACCGGGGAGCTGTTTTTT. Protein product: CASKGLGTGELFF.

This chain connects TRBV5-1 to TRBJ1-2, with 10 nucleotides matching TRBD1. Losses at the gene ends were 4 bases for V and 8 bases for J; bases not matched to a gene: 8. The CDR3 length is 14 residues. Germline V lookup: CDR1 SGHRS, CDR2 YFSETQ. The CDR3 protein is CASSLRQGAHGYTF. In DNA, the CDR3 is TGCGCCAGCAGCCTCAGACAGGGGGCGCACGGCTACACCTTC.

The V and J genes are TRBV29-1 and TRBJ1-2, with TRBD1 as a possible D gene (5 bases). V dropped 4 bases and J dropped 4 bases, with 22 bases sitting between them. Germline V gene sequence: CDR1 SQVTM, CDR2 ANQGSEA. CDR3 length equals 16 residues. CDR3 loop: CSVVGHESPGSYGYTF. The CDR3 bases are TGCAGCGTTGTCGGACATGAATCGCCAGGGAGCTATGGCTACACCTTC.

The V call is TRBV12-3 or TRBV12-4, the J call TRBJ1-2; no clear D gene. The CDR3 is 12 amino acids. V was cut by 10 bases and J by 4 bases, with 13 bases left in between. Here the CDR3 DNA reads TGTGCCATCCAGTTTGGTGGCTATGGCTACACCTTC. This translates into CAIQFGGYGYTF.

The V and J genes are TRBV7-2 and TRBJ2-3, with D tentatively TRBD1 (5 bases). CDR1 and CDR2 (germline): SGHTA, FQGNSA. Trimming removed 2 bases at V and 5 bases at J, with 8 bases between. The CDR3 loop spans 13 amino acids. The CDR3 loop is CASSLQGRDTQYF. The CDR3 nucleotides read TGTGCCAGCAGCTTACAGGGAAGAGATACGCAGTATTTT.